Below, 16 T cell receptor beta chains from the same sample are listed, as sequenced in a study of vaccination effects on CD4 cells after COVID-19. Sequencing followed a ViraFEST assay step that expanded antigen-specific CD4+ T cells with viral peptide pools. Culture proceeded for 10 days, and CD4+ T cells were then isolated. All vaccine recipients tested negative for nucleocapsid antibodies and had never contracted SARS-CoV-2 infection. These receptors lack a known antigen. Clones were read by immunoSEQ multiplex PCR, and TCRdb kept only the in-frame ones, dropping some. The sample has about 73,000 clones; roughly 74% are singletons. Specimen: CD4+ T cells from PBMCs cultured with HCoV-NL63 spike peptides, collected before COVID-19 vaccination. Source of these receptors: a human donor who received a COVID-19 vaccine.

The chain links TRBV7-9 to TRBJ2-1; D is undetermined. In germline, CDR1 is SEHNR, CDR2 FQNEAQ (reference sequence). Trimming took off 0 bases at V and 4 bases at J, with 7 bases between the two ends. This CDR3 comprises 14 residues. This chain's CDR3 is CASSLAGEYNEQFF. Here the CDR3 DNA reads TGTGCCAGCAGCTTAGCGGGTGAATACAATGAGCAGTTCTTC.

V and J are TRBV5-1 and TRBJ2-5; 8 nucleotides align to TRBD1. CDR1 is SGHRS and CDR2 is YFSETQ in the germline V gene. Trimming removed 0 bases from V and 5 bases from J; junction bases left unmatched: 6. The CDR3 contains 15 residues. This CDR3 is CASSLVSGGSETQYF. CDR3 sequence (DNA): TGCGCCAGCAGCTTGGTTTCAGGGGGCTCGGAGACCCAGTACTTC.

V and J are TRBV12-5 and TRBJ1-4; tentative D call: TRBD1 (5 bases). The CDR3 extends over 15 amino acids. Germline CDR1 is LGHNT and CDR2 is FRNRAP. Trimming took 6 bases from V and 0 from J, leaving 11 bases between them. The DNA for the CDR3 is TGTGCTAGTGGACTGACAGCCACAACTAATGAAAAACTGTTTTTT. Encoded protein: CASGLTATTNEKLFF.

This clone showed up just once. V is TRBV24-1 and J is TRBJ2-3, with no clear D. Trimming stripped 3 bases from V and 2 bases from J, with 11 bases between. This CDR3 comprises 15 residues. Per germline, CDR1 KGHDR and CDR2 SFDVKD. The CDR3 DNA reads TGTGCCACCAGTGATCCCCGGTGGTACACAGATACGCAGTATTTT. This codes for CATSDPRWYTDTQYF.

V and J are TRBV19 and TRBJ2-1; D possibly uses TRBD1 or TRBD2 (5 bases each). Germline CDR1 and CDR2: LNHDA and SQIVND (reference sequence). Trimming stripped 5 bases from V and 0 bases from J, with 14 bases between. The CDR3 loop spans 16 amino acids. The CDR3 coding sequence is TGTGCCAGTAGTTTCCTTTGGGGGAGCTCCTACAATGAGCAGTTCTTC. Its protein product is CASSFLWGSSYNEQFF. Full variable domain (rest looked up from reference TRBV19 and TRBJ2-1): DGGITQSPKYLFRKEGQNVTLSCEQNLNHDAMYWYRQDPGQGLRLIYYSQIVNDFQKGDIAEGYSVSREKKESFPLTVTSAQKNPTAFYLCASSFLWGSSYNEQFFGPGTRLTVL.

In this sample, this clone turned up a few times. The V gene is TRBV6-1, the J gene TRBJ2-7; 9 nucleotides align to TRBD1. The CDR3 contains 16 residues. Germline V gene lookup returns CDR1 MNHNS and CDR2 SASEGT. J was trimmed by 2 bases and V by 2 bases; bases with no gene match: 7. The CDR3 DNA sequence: TGTGCCAGCAGTGAATTGGTCGGGACAGGGCCCTACGAGCAGTACGTC. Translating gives CASSELVGTGPYEQYV.

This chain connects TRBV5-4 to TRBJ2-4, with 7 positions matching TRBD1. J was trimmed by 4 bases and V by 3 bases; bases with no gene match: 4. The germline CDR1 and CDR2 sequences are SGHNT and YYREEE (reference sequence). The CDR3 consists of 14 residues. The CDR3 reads CASSSKGQKNIQYF. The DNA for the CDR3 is TGTGCCAGCAGCTCCAAGGGACAGAAAAACATTCAGTACTTC.

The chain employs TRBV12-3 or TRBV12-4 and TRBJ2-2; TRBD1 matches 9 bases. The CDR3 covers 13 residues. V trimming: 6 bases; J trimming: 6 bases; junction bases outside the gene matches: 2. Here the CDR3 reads CASRGQGPGELFF. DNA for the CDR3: TGTGCCAGCAGGGGACAGGGTCCCGGGGAGCTGTTTTTT.

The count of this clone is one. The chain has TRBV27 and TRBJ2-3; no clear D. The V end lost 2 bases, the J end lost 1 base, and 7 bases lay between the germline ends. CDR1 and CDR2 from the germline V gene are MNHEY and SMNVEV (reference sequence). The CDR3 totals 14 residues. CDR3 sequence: CASSLSWRTDTQYF. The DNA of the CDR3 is TGTGCCAGCAGTTTAAGTTGGCGCACAGATACGCAGTATTTT.

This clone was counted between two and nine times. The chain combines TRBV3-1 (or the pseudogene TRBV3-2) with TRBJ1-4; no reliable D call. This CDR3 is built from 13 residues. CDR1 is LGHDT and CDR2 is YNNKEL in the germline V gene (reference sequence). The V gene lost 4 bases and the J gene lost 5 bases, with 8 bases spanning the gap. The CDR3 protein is CASSPRENEKLFF. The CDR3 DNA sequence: TGTGCCAGCAGCCCTAGGGAGAATGAAAAACTGTTTTTT.

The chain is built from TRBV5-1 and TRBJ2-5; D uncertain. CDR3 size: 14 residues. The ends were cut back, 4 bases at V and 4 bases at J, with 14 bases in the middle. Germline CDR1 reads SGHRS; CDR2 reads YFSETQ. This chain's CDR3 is CASSPPLHGETQYF. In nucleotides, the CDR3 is TGCGCCAGCAGCCCTCCCCTACACGGAGAGACCCAGTACTTC.

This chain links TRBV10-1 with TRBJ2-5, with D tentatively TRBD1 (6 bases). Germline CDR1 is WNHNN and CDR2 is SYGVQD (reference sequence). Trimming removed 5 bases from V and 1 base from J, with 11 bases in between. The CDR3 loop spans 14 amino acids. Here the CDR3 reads CASSNGQRQETQYF. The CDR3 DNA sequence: TGCGCCAGCAGTAATGGACAGCGCCAAGAGACCCAGTACTTC.

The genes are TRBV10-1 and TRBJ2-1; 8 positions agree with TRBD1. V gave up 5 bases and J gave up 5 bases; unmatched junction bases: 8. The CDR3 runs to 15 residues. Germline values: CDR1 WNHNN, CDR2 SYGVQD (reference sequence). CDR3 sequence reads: CASSLDRGWDNEQFF. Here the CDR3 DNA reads TGCGCCAGCAGTCTCGACAGGGGATGGGACAATGAGCAGTTCTTC.

The CDR3 loop reads CASSQGLGGKGGAAFGELFF. The CDR3, as DNA: TGCGCCAGCAGCCAAGGATTAGGAGGAAAAGGGGGGGCCGCTTTCGGGGAGCTGTTTTTT. The chain combines TRBV4-1 with TRBJ2-2; D is possibly TRBD2 (7 bases). The CDR3 totals 20 residues. Germline lookup yields CDR1 MGHRA and CDR2 YSYEKL. V gave up 1 base and J gave up 7 bases, with 28 bases separating them.

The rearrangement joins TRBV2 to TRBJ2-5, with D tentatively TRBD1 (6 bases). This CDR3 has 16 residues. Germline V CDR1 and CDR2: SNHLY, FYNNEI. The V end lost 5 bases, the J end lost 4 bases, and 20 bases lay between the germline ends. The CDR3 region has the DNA TGTGCCAGCAGTCCCCTAAAACAGGGTGGGCTAGAGACCCAGTACTTC. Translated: CASSPLKQGGLETQYF.

CDR3 sequence (DNA): TGTGCCAGCAGCCCGAGGGGGTCTAGGGAAAAACTGTTTTTT. It codes for CASSPRGSREKLFF. The genes are TRBV3-1 (or the pseudogene TRBV3-2) and TRBJ1-4; weak D call: TRBD1 (6 bases). Trimming took off 4 bases at V and 8 bases at J, with 14 bases between the two ends. The CDR3 is 14 residues long. The germline CDR1 and CDR2 sequences are LGHDT and YNNKEL (reference sequence).